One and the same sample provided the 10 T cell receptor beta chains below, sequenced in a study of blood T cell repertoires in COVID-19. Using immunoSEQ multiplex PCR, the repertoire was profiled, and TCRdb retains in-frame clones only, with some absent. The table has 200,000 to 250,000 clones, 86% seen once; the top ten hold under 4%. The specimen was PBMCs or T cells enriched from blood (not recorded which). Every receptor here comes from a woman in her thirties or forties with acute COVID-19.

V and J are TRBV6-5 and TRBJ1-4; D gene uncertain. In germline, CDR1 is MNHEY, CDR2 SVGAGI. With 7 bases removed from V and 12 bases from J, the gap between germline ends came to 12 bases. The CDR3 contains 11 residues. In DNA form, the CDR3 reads TGTGCCAGCAATACGCGCCAGGAACTGTTTTTT. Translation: CASNTRQELFF.

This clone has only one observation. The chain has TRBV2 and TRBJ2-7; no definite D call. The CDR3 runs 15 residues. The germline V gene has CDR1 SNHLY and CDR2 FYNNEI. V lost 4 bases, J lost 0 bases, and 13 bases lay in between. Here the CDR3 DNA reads TGTGCCAGCAGTGCCACATGGTCAAGCTCCTACGAGCAGTACTTC. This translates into CASSATWSSSYEQYF.

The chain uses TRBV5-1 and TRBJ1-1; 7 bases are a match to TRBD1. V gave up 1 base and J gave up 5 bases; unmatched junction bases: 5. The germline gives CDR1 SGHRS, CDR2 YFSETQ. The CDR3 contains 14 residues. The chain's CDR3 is CASSLRRGQTEAFF. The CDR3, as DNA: TGCGCCAGCAGCTTGAGGAGGGGGCAGACTGAAGCTTTCTTT.

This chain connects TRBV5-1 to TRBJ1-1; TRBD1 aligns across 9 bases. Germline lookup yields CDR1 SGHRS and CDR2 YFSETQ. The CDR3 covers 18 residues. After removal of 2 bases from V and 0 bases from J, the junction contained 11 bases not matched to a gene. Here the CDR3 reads CASSFLGGQGTVNTEAFF. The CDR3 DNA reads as TGCGCCAGCAGCTTCCTTGGAGGACAGGGGACCGTGAACACTGAAGCTTTCTTT.

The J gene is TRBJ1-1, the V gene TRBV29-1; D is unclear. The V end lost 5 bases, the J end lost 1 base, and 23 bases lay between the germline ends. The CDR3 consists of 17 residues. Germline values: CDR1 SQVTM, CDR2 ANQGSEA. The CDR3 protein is CSVYPLPRDGPNTEAFF. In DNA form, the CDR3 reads TGCAGCGTTTACCCTCTCCCCCGGGATGGGCCGAACACTGAAGCTTTCTTT.

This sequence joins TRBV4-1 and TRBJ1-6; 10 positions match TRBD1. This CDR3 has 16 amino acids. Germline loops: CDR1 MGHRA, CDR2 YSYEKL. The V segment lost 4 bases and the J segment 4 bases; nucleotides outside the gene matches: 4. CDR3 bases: TGCGCCAGCAGCCCTAGGGACAGGGGATATAATTCACCCCTCCACTTT. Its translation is CASSPRDRGYNSPLHF.

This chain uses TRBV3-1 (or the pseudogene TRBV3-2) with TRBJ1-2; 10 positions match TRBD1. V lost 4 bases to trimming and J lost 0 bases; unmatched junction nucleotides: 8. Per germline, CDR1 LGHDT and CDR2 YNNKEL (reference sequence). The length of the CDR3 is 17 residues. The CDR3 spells CASSRSGTGAANYGYTF. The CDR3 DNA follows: TGTGCCAGCAGCCGTTCCGGGACAGGGGCAGCTAACTATGGCTACACCTTC.

CDR3 nucleotide sequence: TGTGCCAGCAGCTTAAGAGGGAATTATGGCTACACCTTC. Encoded protein: CASSLRGNYGYTF. The chain carries TRBV5-4 and TRBJ1-2; D is uncertain. Trimming stripped 2 bases from V and 5 bases from J, with 10 bases between. Per germline, CDR1 SGHNT and CDR2 YYREEE (reference sequence). The CDR3 loop spans 13 amino acids.

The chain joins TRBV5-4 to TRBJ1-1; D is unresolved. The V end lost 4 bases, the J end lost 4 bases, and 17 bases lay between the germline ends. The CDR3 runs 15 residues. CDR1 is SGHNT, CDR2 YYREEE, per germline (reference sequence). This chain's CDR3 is CASSPEPGRSTEAFF. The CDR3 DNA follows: TGTGCCAGCAGCCCCGAGCCGGGAAGGAGCACTGAAGCTTTCTTT.

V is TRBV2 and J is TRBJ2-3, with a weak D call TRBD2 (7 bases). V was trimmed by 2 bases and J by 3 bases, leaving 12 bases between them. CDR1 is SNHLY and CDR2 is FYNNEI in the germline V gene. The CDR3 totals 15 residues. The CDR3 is CASSELGGGTDTQYF. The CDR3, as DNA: TGTGCCAGCAGTGAATTAGGGGGGGGTACAGATACGCAGTATTTT.